A single T cell receptor beta chain is shown here with its context. Each of the patients experienced relapse following autologous stem cell transplantation, and their brentuximab vedotin exposure differed. The data were taken from a study of PD-1 blockade in classical Hodgkin lymphoma. The V gene's germline CDR1 is SGHAT and CDR2 FQNNGV. This CDR3 is 16 amino acids long. Losses at the gene ends were 3 bases for V and 7 bases for J; bases not matched to a gene: 10. TCRdb keeps only in-frame clones here, not all; method: immunoSEQ multiplex PCR. The sample has 40,000 to 65,000 clones; over 70% are singletons.

This chain uses TRBV11-2 with TRBJ2-1; 9 bases agree with TRBD2. This sequence originates from a human donor with classical Hodgkin lymphoma. The sample here was peripheral blood mononuclear cells (PBMCs), taken at baseline. Here the CDR3 DNA reads TGTGCCAGCAGCTTCCGATTAGCGGGAGTGGGAAATGAGCAGTTCTTC. This codes for CASSFRLAGVGNEQFF.